This entry concerns a single T cell receptor (beta chain). This may arise from a read error, as a much more abundant clone is one base away. The data derive from a study of T cells in Graves' hyperthyroidism and ophthalmopathy. Authors of the study amplified TCR beta CDR3 regions from RNA transcripts. The HTBI primer set was used in a first-round RT-PCR of the TCR CDR3. TCRdb reanalysed the multiplex PCR reads using MiXCR and keeps one entry per CDR3 protein. The sample shows over 200,000 distinct CDR3 sequences, under 20% of them seen only once. This CDR3 contains 15 residues. Germline V lookup: CDR1 SQVTM, CDR2 ANQGSEA. V gave up 7 bases and J gave up 1 base, with 17 bases separating them.

This TCR was sampled from a middle-aged man with Graves' hyperthyroidism. This chain uses TRBV29-1 with TRBJ2-1; tentative D call: TRBD2 (6 bases). Sequencing was carried out using blood. The CDR3 region has the DNA TGCAGCGGTGTTGGGGGGAGTACTTCCTACAATGAGCAGTTCTTC. Its protein product is CSGVGGSTSYNEQFF.